A selection of T cell receptor beta chains follows, all from one sample in a study of Tregs in tolerant kidney transplant recipients. Method: immunoSEQ multiplex PCR; TCRdb's copy keeps in-frame clones and lacks some. The data show about 240,000 clones, with roughly 84% seen just once and approximately 0.69% held by the top ten. Material: CD4+ T cells from blood. The receptors were gathered from a human donor in good health. The CDR3 runs from the conserved cysteine through the conserved F or W. Fields, in order: V gene, J gene, D gene, clone size, CDR3 length, CDR3 protein, CDR3 DNA. D genes are given only for firm matches. Size is stated for part of the rows, as once, few or many counts, or as a class when the clone is expanded.

TRBV2	TRBJ1-5	NA	NA	13	CASRADSNQPQHF	TGTGCCAGCCGAGCGGACAGCAATCAGCCCCAGCATTTT
TRBV4-1	TRBJ1-2	NA	NA	13	CASSREGVYGYTF	TGCGCCAGCAGCCGGGAAGGAGTTTATGGCTACACCTTC
TRBV6-5	TRBJ2-3	NA	NA	15	CASSYQGTSTDTQYF	TGTGCCAGCAGTTACCAGGGGACGAGCACAGATACGCAGTATTTT
TRBV5-1	TRBJ2-4	NA	NA	22	CASSFRPLVGSGDPLAKNIQYF	TGCGCCAGCAGCTTCCGACCTCTCGTTGGATCTGGGGATCCCCTAGCCAAAAACATTCAGTACTTC
TRBV6-5	TRBJ1-1	NA	NA	15	CASSYHQGSYTEAFF	TGTGCCAGCAGTTACCACCAGGGGAGTTACACTGAAGCTTTCTTT
TRBV11-2	TRBJ2-2	TRBD1	few	17	CASSKKPGQGATGELFF	TGTGCCAGCAGTAAAAAGCCGGGACAGGGGGCCACCGGGGAGCTGTTTTTT
TRBV7-3	TRBJ2-5	NA	few	13	CASSRVGGETQYF	TGTGCCAGCAGCCGTGTAGGAGGGGAGACCCAGTACTTC
TRBV5-5	TRBJ1-1	NA	NA	14	CASSLARMNTEAFF	TGTGCCAGCAGCTTGGCCAGAATGAACACTGAAGCTTTCTTT
TRBV18	TRBJ1-6	NA	NA	17	CASSPRGGQGGYSPLHF	TGTGCCAGCTCACCACGAGGTGGGCAGGGTGGATATTCACCCCTCCACTTT
TRBV19	TRBJ2-7	TRBD2	NA	16	CASSIRGTSGAYEQYF	TGTGCCAGTAGTATACGGGGGACTAGCGGAGCCTACGAGCAGTACTTC
TRBV2	TRBJ1-1	NA	NA	15	CASTGTGGGHTEAFF	TGTGCCAGCACCGGAACCGGGGGTGGTCACACTGAAGCTTTCTTT
TRBV5-1	TRBJ1-5	NA	NA	14	CASSLGAAGQPQHF	TGCGCCAGCAGCTTGGGAGCCGCCGGTCAGCCCCAGCATTTT
TRBV2	TRBJ2-1	TRBD2	NA	15	CASSALAGVLGEQFF	TGTGCCAGCAGTGCACTAGCGGGGGTCTTGGGGGAGCAGTTCTTC
TRBV30	TRBJ2-2	TRBD2	NA	16	CAWSGASGMNTGELFF	TGTGCCTGGAGTGGGGCTAGCGGGATGAACACCGGGGAGCTGTTTTTT
TRBV19	TRBJ2-5	NA	NA	14	CASRAGHLGQTQYF	TGTGCCAGTAGGGCCGGACACTTGGGGCAGACCCAGTACTTC
TRBV9	TRBJ2-1	TRBD1	NA	13	CASSAGDRGWEIF	TGTGCCAGCAGCGCTGGGGACAGGGGGTGGGAGATCTTC
TRBV4-1	TRBJ2-3	TRBD2	NA	17	CASSRLSGRLDTDTQYF	TGCGCCAGCAGCCGCCTTAGCGGGAGGTTGGACACAGATACGCAGTATTTT
TRBV5-1	TRBJ1-2	NA	NA	13	CASSQGQTYGYTF	TGCGCCAGCAGCCAAGGACAGACCTATGGCTACACCTTC
TRBV7-9	TRBJ2-7	NA	NA	11	CASSSQYEQYF	TGTGCCAGCAGCTCACAGTACGAGCAGTACTTC
TRBV5-1	TRBJ1-5	NA	NA	15	CASSLDDPRNQPQHF	TGCGCCAGCAGCTTGGATGACCCCCGCAATCAGCCCCAGCATTTT
TRBV9	TRBJ1-6	NA	few	13	CASSATGNSPLHF	TGTGCCAGCAGCGCTACAGGGAATTCACCCCTCCACTTT
TRBV18	TRBJ1-3	NA	NA	15	CASSQTFQRGNTIYF	TGTGCCAGCTCACAAACCTTCCAACGTGGAAACACCATATATTTT
TRBV5-4	TRBJ2-1	NA	NA	16	CASSLDGTSSYNEQFF	TGTGCCAGCAGCTTGGACGGGACCAGCTCCTACAATGAGCAGTTCTTC
TRBV11-2	TRBJ1-3	NA	once	16	CASSLEPGSSGNTIYF	TGTGCCAGCAGCTTAGAGCCAGGGTCTTCGGGAAACACCATATATTTT
TRBV7-9	TRBJ2-2	NA	NA	15	CASNPSVGNTGELFF	TGTGCCAGCAATCCTTCGGTGGGGAACACCGGGGAGCTGTTTTTT
TRBV7-9	TRBJ1-3	NA	NA	15	CASSPFGTYGNTIYF	TGTGCCAGCAGCCCGTTCGGGACTTATGGAAACACCATATATTTT
TRBV11-2	TRBJ2-6	NA	NA	14	CASSLVSGANVLTF	TGTGCCAGCAGCTTAGTCTCTGGGGCCAACGTCCTGACTTTC
TRBV5-1	TRBJ1-4	NA	NA	15	CASSLGSGADEKLFF	TGCGCCAGCAGCTTGGGAAGTGGGGCGGACGAAAAACTGTTTTTT
TRBV7-9	TRBJ1-3	NA	medium-sized	11	CASSTGDTIYF	TGTGCCAGCAGCACGGGGGACACCATATATTTT
TRBV5-6	TRBJ1-2	NA	NA	14	CASSLVGKDYGYTF	TGTGCCAGCAGCTTGGTAGGGAAGGACTATGGCTACACCTTC
TRBV14	TRBJ1-2	NA	few	15	CASSQDYSGLAGYTF	TGTGCCAGCAGCCAAGATTACTCGGGACTGGCCGGCTACACCTTC
TRBV6-6	TRBJ1-1	NA	NA	15	CASSYPSAGNTEAFF	TGTGCCAGCAGTTACCCGTCCGCAGGGAACACTGAAGCTTTCTTT
TRBV30	TRBJ1-4	NA	NA	12	CACRRTNEKLFF	TGTGCCTGTCGACGGACTAATGAAAAACTGTTTTTT
TRBV6-6	TRBJ2-7	NA	once	15	CASSPYLTASYEQYF	TGTGCCAGCAGTCCGTATCTGACTGCCTCCTACGAGCAGTACTTC
TRBV30	TRBJ1-6	NA	NA	13	CAWSPSGNSPLHF	TGTGCCTGGAGCCCCTCGGGGAATTCACCCCTCCACTTT
TRBV30	TRBJ1-2	NA	NA	13	CAWRATANYGYTF	TGTGCCTGGAGAGCGACAGCTAACTATGGCTACACCTTC
TRBV13	TRBJ2-2	TRBD2	NA	18	CASSLWPGLALNTGELFF	TGTGCCAGCAGCTTATGGCCCGGACTAGCGCTGAACACCGGGGAGCTGTTTTTT
TRBV6-1	TRBJ2-1	NA	NA	12	CASRMVDNEQFF	TGTGCCAGCAGGATGGTGGACAATGAGCAGTTCTTC
TRBV27	TRBJ2-3	TRBD2	NA	15	CASRILAGAADTQYF	TGTGCCAGCAGAATACTAGCGGGAGCTGCAGATACGCAGTATTTT
TRBV4-2	TRBJ2-7	NA	once	13	CASSQARDYEQYF	TGTGCCAGCAGCCAAGCTAGGGACTACGAGCAGTACTTC
TRBV2	TRBJ1-5	NA	NA	15	CASSGGLRSNQPQHF	TGTGCCAGCAGTGGGGGTCTACGGAGCAATCAGCCCCAGCATTTT
TRBV4-1	TRBJ2-1	NA	NA	12	CASSQGLAQQFF	TGCGCCAGCAGCCAAGGGCTAGCGCAGCAGTTCTTC
TRBV19	TRBJ1-1	NA	few	13	CASSIGENTEAFF	TGTGCCAGTAGTATCGGGGAGAACACTGAAGCTTTCTTT
TRBV21-1	TRBJ1-3	NA	NA	16	CASSKEQGRSGNTIYF	TGTGCCAGCAGCAAAGAACAAGGCCGCTCTGGAAACACCATATATTTT
TRBV19	TRBJ1-6	TRBD1	NA	15	CASNPWTGGDSPLHF	TGTGCCAGTAACCCCTGGACAGGGGGCGATTCACCCCTCCACTTT
TRBV5-1	TRBJ2-3	NA	NA	14	CASSLSVPTDTQYF	TGCGCCAGCAGCTTATCGGTTCCCACAGATACGCAGTATTTT
TRBV2	TRBJ2-5	NA	NA	14	CASIQGVNQETQYF	TGTGCCAGCATCCAGGGTGTAAACCAAGAGACCCAGTACTTC
TRBV11-2	TRBJ2-3	TRBD2	NA	13	CASSLETSGQQYF	TGTGCCAGCAGCTTAGAGACTAGCGGGCAGCAGTATTTT
TRBV7-9	TRBJ1-1	TRBD1	few	13	CASSFGQGTEAFF	TGTGCCAGCAGCTTCGGACAGGGCACTGAAGCTTTCTTT
TRBV5-1	TRBJ2-6	TRBD1	few	17	CASSFRTTGTGANVLTF	TGCGCCAGCAGCTTCCGGACGACAGGGACTGGGGCCAACGTCCTGACTTTC
TRBV4-1	TRBJ1-2	NA	NA	16	CASSQSPSNPNYGYTF	TGCGCCAGCAGCCAAAGCCCCTCAAACCCTAACTATGGCTACACCTTC
TRBV5-1	TRBJ2-3	TRBD2	NA	18	CASSTRTSGSGGTDTQYF	TGCGCCAGCAGCACCCGGACTAGCGGGAGTGGAGGCACAGATACGCAGTATTTT
TRBV7-9	TRBJ2-2	NA	NA	15	CASSRDRTPGGELFF	TGTGCCAGCAGCCGAGACAGAACCCCGGGCGGGGAGCTGTTTTTT
TRBV6-6	TRBJ1-2	TRBD1	NA	16	CASSYGGATGNYGYTF	TGTGCCAGCAGTTACGGAGGAGCGACAGGGAACTATGGCTACACCTTC
TRBV19	TRBJ2-1	NA	NA	12	CASSSVAAEQFF	TGTGCCAGTAGTTCGGTAGCGGCCGAGCAGTTCTTC
TRBV5-8	TRBJ2-3	NA	NA	12	CASSRFSSTQYF	TGTGCCAGCAGCCGCTTCTCTTCTACGCAGTATTTT